This TCR beta chain was observed in a study of blood T cell repertoires in COVID-19. Study-wide background: PBMCs, B-cell-depleted T cells, or T cells were the source of the cDNA or gDNA that made up the material.

Assay: immunoSEQ multiplex PCR; the TCRdb copy retains only in-frame clones and omits some. This sample carries roughly 16,000 clones, about four fifths of them seen once, and the ten largest clones take about 20%. In germline, CDR1 is KGHSH, CDR2 LQKENI. This CDR3 is 17 amino acids long. V was pared by 3 bases and J by 1 base, with 7 bases of the junction left unmatched. The origin of this receptor is an elderly man with active COVID-19. This chain joins TRBV18 and TRBJ2-3, with TRBD2 matching 10 bases. The specimen was peripheral blood. CDR3: CASSPVAGTSGTDTQYF. CDR3 sequence (DNA): TGTGCCAGCTCACCTGTCGCGGGGACTAGCGGCACAGATACGCAGTATTTT.